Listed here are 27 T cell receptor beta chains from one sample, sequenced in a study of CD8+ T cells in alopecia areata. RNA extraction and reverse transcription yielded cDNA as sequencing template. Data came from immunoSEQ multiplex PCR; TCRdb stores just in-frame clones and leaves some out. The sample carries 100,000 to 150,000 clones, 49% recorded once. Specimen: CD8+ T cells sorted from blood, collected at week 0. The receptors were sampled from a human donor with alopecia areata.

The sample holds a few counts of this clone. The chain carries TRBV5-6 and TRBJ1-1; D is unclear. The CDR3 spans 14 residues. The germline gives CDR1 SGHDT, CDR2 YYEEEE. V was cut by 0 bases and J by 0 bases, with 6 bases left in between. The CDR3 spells CASSLAFMNTEAFF. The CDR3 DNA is TGTGCCAGCAGCTTGGCCTTCATGAACACTGAAGCTTTCTTT.

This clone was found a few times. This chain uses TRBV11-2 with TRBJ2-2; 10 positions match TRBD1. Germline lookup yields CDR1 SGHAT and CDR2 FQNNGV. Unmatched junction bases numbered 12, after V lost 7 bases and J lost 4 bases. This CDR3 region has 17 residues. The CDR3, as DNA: TGTGCCAGCATTTCTTTGGGGGACAGGGGTAGCACCGGGGAGCTGTTTTTT. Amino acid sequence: CASISLGDRGSTGELFF.

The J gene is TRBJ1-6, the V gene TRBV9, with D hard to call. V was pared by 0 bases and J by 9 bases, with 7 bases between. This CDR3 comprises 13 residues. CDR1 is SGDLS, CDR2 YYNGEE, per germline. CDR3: CASSVDVSSPLHF. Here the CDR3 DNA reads TGTGCCAGCAGCGTAGATGTAAGTTCACCCCTCCACTTT.

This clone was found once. This chain's CDR3 is CASSSTGDSNEQFF. The CDR3 DNA sequence: TGTGCCAGCAGTTCAACAGGGGATTCGAATGAGCAGTTCTTC. J is TRBJ2-1 and V is TRBV6-5, with TRBD1 matching over 7 bases. CDR1 is MNHEY and CDR2 is SVGAGI in the germline V gene. The CDR3 sequence is 14 residues long. Losses at the gene ends were 4 bases for V and 7 bases for J; bases not matched to a gene: 7.

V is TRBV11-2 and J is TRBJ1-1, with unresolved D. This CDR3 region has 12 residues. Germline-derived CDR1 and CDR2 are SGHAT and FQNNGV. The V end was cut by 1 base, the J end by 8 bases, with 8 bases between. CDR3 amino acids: CASSLVSIEAFF. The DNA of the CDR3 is TGTGCCAGCAGCTTAGTTTCCATAGAAGCTTTCTTT.

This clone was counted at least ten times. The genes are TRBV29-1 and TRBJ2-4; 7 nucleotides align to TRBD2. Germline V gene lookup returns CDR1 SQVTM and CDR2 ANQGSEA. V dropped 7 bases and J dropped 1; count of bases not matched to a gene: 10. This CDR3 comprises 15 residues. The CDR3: CSADRTGGAKNIQYF. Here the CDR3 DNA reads TGCAGCGCCGACCGTACCGGGGGGGCCAAAAACATTCAGTACTTC. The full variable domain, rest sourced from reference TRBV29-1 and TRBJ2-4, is SAVISQKPSRDICQRGTSLTIQCQVDSQVTMMFWYRQQPGQSLTLIATANQGSEATYESGFVIDKFPISRPNLTFSTLTVSNMSPEDSSIYLCSADRTGGAKNIQYFGAGTRLSVL.

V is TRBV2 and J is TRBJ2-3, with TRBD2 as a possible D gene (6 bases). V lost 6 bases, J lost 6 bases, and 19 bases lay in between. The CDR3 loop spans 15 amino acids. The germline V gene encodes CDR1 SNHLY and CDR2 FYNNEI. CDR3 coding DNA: TGTGCCAGCAGGCCTAGCGTTTCGCTAAGGGATACGCAGTATTTT. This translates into CASRPSVSLRDTQYF.

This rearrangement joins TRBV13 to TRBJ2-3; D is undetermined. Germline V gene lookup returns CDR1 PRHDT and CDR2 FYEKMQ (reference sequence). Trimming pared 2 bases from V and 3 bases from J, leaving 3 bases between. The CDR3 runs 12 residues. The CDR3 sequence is CASSLRTDTQYF. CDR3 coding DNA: TGTGCCAGCAGCTTACGGACAGATACGCAGTATTTT.

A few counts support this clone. The chain's CDR3 is CASSLVGGKAEAFF. The CDR3 DNA is TGTGCCAGCAGCTTAGTGGGGGGAAAGGCTGAAGCTTTCTTT. The V call is TRBV7-9, the J call TRBJ1-1; TRBD1 is a possible D gene (5 bases). This CDR3 contains 14 residues. The germline V gene has CDR1 SEHNR and CDR2 FQNEAQ (reference sequence). V was clipped by 1 base and J by 6 bases, with 12 bases between them.

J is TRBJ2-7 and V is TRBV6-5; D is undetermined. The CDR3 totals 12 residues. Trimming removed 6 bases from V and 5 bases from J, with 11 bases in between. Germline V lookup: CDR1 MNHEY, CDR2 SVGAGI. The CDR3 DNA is TGTGCCAGCAGCGACAATCCCGACGAGCAGTACTTC. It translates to CASSDNPDEQYF.

The CDR3 reads CASSPGDRGNSPLHF. The DNA of the CDR3 is TGTGCCAGCAGCCCCGGGGACAGGGGTAATTCACCCCTCCACTTT. The chain is built from TRBV13 and TRBJ1-6; the match to TRBD1 covers 10 bases. Per germline, CDR1 PRHDT and CDR2 FYEKMQ (reference sequence). Trimming cost V 5 bases and J 6 bases; bases outside gene matches: 4. The CDR3 is made up of 15 amino acids.

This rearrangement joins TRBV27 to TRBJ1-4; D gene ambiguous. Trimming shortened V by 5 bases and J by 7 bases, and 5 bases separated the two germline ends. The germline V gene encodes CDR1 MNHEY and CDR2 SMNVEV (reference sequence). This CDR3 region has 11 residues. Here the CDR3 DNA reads TGTGCCAGCAGTGTAGGTGAAAAACTGTTTTTT. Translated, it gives CASSVGEKLFF.

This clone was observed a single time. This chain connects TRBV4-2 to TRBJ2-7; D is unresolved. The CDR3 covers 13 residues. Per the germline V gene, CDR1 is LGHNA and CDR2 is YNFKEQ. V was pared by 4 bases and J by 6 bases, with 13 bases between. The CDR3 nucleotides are TGTGCCAGCAGCCCGCGTCTACTTTCCGAGCAGTACTTC. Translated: CASSPRLLSEQYF.

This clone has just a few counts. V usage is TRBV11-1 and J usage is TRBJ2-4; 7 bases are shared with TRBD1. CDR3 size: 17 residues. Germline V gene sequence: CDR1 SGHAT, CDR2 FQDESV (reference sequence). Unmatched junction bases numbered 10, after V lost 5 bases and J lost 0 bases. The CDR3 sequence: CASSQDRLNLAKNIQYF. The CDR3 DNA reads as TGTGCCAGCAGCCAGGACAGGTTGAATCTAGCCAAAAACATTCAGTACTTC.

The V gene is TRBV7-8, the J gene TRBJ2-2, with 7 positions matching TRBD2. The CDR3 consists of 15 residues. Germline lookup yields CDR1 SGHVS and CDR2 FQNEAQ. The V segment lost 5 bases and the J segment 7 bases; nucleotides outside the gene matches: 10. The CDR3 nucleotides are TGTGCCAGCAGCCCCCCAGGACTAGAAGGCGGGGAGCTGTTTTTT. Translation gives CASSPPGLEGGELFF.

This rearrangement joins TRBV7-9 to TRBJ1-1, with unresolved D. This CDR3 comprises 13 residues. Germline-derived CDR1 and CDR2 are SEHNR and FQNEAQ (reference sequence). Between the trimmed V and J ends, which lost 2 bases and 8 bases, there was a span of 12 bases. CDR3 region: CASSLKIIAEAFF. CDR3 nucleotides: TGTGCCAGCAGCTTAAAAATAATTGCGGAAGCTTTCTTT.

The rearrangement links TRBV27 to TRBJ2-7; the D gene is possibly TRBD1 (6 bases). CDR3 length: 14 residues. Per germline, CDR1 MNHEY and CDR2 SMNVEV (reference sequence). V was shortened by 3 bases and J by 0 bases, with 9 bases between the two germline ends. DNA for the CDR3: TGTGCCAGCAGTTTGGACAGTGGCTCCTACGAGCAGTACTTC. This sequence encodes CASSLDSGSYEQYF.

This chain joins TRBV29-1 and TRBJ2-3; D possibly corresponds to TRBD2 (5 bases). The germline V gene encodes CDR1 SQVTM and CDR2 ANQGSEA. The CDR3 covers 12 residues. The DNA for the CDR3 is TGCAGTGGAGGCCAGATCACAGATACGCAGTATTTT. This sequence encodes CSGGQITDTQYF.

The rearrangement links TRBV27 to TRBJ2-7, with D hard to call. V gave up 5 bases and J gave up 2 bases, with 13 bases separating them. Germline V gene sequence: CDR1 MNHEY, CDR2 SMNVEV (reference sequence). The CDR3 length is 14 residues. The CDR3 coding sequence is TGTGCCAGCAGTCTCCTGGAAGATCCCTACGAGCAGTACTTC. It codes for CASSLLEDPYEQYF.

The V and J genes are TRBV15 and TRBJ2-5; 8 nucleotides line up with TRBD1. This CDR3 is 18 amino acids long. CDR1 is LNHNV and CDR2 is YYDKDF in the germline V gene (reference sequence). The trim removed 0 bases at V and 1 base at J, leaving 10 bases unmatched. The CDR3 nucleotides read TGTGCCACCAGCAGAGATCAACCGGGACAGGAGCTCCAAGAGACCCAGTACTTC. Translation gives CATSRDQPGQELQETQYF.

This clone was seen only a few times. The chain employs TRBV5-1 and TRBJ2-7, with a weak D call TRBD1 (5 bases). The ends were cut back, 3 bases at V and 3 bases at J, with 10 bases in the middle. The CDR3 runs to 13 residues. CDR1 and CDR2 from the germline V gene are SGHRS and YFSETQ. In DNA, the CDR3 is TGCGCCAGCAGCTCCAGGGTCGGCTACGAGCAGTACTTC. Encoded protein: CASSSRVGYEQYF. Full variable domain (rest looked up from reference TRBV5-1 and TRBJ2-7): KAGVTQTPRYLIKTRGQQVTLSCSPISGHRSVSWYQQTPGQGLQFLFEYFSETQRNKGNFPGRFSGRQFSNSRSEMNVSTLELGDSALYLCASSSRVGYEQYFGPGTRLTVT.

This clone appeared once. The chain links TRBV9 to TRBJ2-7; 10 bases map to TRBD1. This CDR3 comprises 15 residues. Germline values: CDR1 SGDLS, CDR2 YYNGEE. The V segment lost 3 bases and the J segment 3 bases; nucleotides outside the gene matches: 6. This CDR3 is CASSAEGQGSYEQYF. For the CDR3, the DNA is TGTGCCAGCAGCGCAGAGGGACAGGGGAGCTACGAGCAGTACTTC.

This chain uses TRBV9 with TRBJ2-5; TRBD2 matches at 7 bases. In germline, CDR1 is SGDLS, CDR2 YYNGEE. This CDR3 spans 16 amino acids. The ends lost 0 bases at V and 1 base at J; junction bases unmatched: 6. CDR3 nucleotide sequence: TGTGCCAGCAGCGTAGGCGGGAGCGGCCCCCAAGAGACCCAGTACTTC. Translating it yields CASSVGGSGPQETQYF.

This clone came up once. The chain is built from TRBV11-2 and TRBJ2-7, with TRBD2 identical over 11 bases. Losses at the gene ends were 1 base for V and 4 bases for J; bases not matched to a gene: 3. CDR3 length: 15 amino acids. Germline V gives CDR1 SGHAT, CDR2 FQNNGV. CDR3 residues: CASSLVAGGLYEQYF. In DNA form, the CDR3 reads TGTGCCAGCAGCTTAGTAGCGGGGGGGCTTTACGAGCAGTACTTC.

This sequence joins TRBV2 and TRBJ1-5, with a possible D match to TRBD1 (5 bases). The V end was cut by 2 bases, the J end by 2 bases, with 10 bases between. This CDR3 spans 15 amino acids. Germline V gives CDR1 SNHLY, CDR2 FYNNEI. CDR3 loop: CASSEHLTGNQPQHF. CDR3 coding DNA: TGTGCCAGCAGTGAACACTTGACAGGCAATCAGCCCCAGCATTTT.

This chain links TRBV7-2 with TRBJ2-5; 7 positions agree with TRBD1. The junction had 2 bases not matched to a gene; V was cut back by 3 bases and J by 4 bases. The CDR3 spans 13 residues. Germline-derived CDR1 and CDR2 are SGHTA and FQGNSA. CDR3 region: CASSFDRAETQYF. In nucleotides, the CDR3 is TGTGCCAGCAGCTTTGACAGGGCAGAGACCCAGTACTTC.

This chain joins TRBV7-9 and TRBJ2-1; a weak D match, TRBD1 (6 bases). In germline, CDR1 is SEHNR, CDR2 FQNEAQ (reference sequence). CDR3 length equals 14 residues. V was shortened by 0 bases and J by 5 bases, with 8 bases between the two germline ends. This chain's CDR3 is CASSLANRDNEQFF. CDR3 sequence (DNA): TGTGCCAGCAGCTTAGCTAACAGGGACAATGAGCAGTTCTTC. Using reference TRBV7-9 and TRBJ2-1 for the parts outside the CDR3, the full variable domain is DTGVSQNPRHKITKRGQNVTFRCDPISEHNRLYWYRQTLGQGPEFLTYFQNEAQLEKSRLLSDRFSAERPKGSFSTLEIQRTEQGDSAMYLCASSLANRDNEQFFGPGTRLTVL.